One sample yielded the 14 T cell receptor beta chains listed below, sequenced in a study of T cells in localized non-small cell lung cancer. The data were produced by immunoSEQ multiplex PCR, yet TCRdb's version contains in-frame clones alone and is incomplete. The sample carries approximately 49,000 clones, 60% to 80% recorded once. The sample in question was peripheral blood, obtained before any cancer treatment. The receptor set was obtained from a man aged 35 to 70 with stage I squamous cell lung carcinoma.

CDR3 loop: CASSQDAYGYTF. CDR3 coding DNA: TGCGCCAGCAGCCAAGATGCGTATGGCTACACCTTC. J is TRBJ1-2 and V is TRBV4-3; D is undetermined. CDR1 is LGHNA, CDR2 YSLEER, per germline. The CDR3 contains 12 residues. V shed 0 bases and J shed 5 bases, with 4 bases lying between them.

V is TRBV19 and J is TRBJ1-1; D is possibly TRBD1 (5 bases). The CDR3 runs to 15 residues. Trimming removed 7 bases from V and 4 bases from J, with 19 bases in between. The V gene's germline CDR1 is LNHDA and CDR2 SQIVND (reference sequence). The CDR3 region has the DNA TGTGCCAGTAACCTTCTTGGCGGGAGGGGCACTGAAGCTTTCTTT. It specifies CASNLLGGRGTEAFF.

The CDR3 sequence: CASSSDLSYEQYF. CDR3 in DNA: TGTGCCAGCAGCTCCGACTTGTCCTACGAGCAGTACTTC. V gene TRBV7-8 combines with J gene TRBJ2-7; no firm D call. Trimming took off 4 bases at V and 1 base at J, with 8 bases between the two ends. Germline loops: CDR1 SGHVS, CDR2 FQNEAQ. The CDR3 length is 13 residues. Variable domain in full (rest from reference TRBV7-8 and TRBJ2-7): GAGVSQSPRYKVAKRGQDVALRCDPISGHVSLFWYQQALGQGPEFLTYFQNEAQLDKSGLPSDRFFAERPEGSVSTLKIQRTQQEDSAVYLCASSSDLSYEQYFGPGTRLTVT.

This clone occurred once. This chain connects TRBV10-3 to TRBJ1-2, with 9 positions matching TRBD1. This CDR3 comprises 13 residues. V gave up 10 bases and J gave up 6 bases; unmatched junction bases: 9. Germline V gives CDR1 ENHRY, CDR2 SYGVKD. The CDR3 spells CATQTGTGNGYTF. DNA of the CDR3: TGTGCCACGCAAACCGGGACAGGGAATGGCTACACCTTC.

The chain links TRBV27 to TRBJ2-1; maybe TRBD1 (5 bases). This CDR3 contains 16 residues. Germline-derived CDR1 and CDR2 are MNHEY and SMNVEV (reference sequence). Trimming pared 0 bases from V and 6 bases from J, leaving 15 bases between. The CDR3 spells CASSLSWQGRFNEQFF. The CDR3 DNA reads TGTGCCAGCAGTTTATCGTGGCAGGGTAGGTTCAATGAGCAGTTCTTC.

The chain carries TRBV5-5 and TRBJ1-1, with 7 bases aligning to TRBD1. Germline CDR1 reads SGHKS; CDR2 reads YYEKEE (reference sequence). The CDR3 is 16 amino acids. After removal of 4 bases from V and 1 base from J, the junction contained 10 bases not matched to a gene. The CDR3 region has the DNA TGTGCCAGCAGCGCAACAGGGGCGACACGGAACACTGAAGCTTTCTTT. It specifies CASSATGATRNTEAFF.

The chain couples TRBV28 to TRBJ1-5; weak D call: TRBD1 (5 bases). Germline lookup yields CDR1 MDHEN and CDR2 SYDVKM. The CDR3 runs 15 residues. V lost 5 bases and J 6 bases, leaving 17 bases between the germline ends. The DNA of the CDR3 is TGTGCCAGCAGTCCCCCGGAGGGGCAGCGTCAGCCCCAGCATTTT. Its translation is CASSPPEGQRQPQHF.

This sequence joins TRBV2 and TRBJ1-2, with 7 bases lining up with TRBD1. This CDR3 is 13 amino acids long. The germline V gene encodes CDR1 SNHLY and CDR2 FYNNEI. With V trimmed by 6 bases and J by 4 bases, 5 bases remained unmatched. CDR3 amino acids: CASRGDSFYGYTF. CDR3 nucleotide sequence: TGTGCCAGCAGGGGGGACAGCTTCTATGGCTACACCTTC.

This chain connects TRBV30 to TRBJ1-1; TRBD1 aligns across 10 bases. Unmatched junction bases numbered 9, after V lost 5 bases and J lost 3 bases. This CDR3 region has 15 residues. CDR1 is GTSNPN, CDR2 SVGIG, per germline (reference sequence). CDR3 loop: CAWYRQGALDTEAFF. CDR3 coding DNA: TGTGCCTGGTACCGACAGGGGGCGCTGGACACTGAAGCTTTCTTT.

A few counts support this clone. The rearrangement uses TRBV7-9 and TRBJ2-7; D uncertain. The V gene lost 2 bases and the J gene lost 4 bases, with 9 bases spanning the gap. Germline V lookup: CDR1 SEHNR, CDR2 FQNEAQ (reference sequence). CDR3 length: 13 amino acids. This chain's CDR3 is CASSLSPGYEQYF. The CDR3 nucleotides are TGTGCCAGCAGCTTAAGTCCGGGTTACGAGCAGTACTTC.

The J gene is TRBJ1-3, the V gene TRBV5-1; D ambiguous. Germline lookup yields CDR1 SGHRS and CDR2 YFSETQ. CDR3 length: 13 residues. Trimming took off 9 bases at V and 0 bases at J, with 10 bases between the two ends. CDR3 DNA: TGCGCCACGCGTGAGAGCTCTGGAAACACCATATATTTT. Translated, it gives CATRESSGNTIYF. Full variable domain (remainder filled in from reference TRBV5-1 and TRBJ1-3): KAGVTQTPRYLIKTRGQQVTLSCSPISGHRSVSWYQQTPGQGLQFLFEYFSETQRNKGNFPGRFSGRQFSNSRSEMNVSTLELGDSALYLCATRESSGNTIYFGEGSWLTVV.

The rearrangement links TRBV13 to TRBJ1-6; D unclear. The CDR3 consists of 13 residues. Trimming removed 5 bases from V and 15 bases from J, with 17 bases in between. Germline V CDR1 and CDR2: PRHDT, FYEKMQ (reference sequence). The CDR3 region has the DNA TGTGCCAGCAGCCCTAGGACGGGCACACTCCTCCACTTT. Translating it yields CASSPRTGTLLHF.

This sequence joins TRBV6-4 and TRBJ2-7, with 9 bases that match TRBD1. V gave up 5 bases and J gave up 3 bases; unmatched junction bases: 5. CDR3 length: 14 amino acids. Looked up from germline, CDR1 is MRHNA and CDR2 is SNTAGT. The chain's CDR3 is CASSPGQGNYEQYF. The CDR3 DNA reads TGTGCCAGCAGTCCGGGACAGGGCAACTACGAGCAGTACTTC.

This chain uses TRBV5-4 with TRBJ1-3; D perhaps matches TRBD1 (6 bases). V was shortened by 7 bases and J by 4 bases, with 15 bases between the two germline ends. The CDR3 length is 14 residues. Looked up from germline, CDR1 is SGHNT and CDR2 is YYREEE (reference sequence). As DNA, the CDR3 is TGTGCCAGCGCTGGGGGGGCCGAAGGAAACACCATATATTTT. Translation gives CASAGGAEGNTIYF.